The rows below give T cell receptor beta chains drawn from one sample of a study of blood T cell repertoires in COVID-19. The data were produced by immunoSEQ multiplex PCR, yet TCRdb's version contains in-frame clones alone and is incomplete. Of 300,000 to 350,000 clones in the sample, around 80% were seen once. Sequenced: peripheral blood. These TCRs come from a man in his thirties or forties with active or convalescent COVID-19. Each CDR3 is given with its conserved first and last residue. Each record gives: clone size, J gene, D gene, V gene, CDR3 protein, CDR3 DNA. A D gene is named only where the DNA matches it firmly. Clone size, where shown, is once, few, many, or a class for clones that have expanded.

abundance: .
j_gene: TRBJ2-7
d_gene: TRBD2
v_gene: TRBV15
CDR3aa: CATSRDELAGAYEQYF
CDR3nt: TGTGCCACCAGCAGAGATGAACTAGCGGGGGCCTACGAGCAGTACTTC

abundance: .
j_gene: TRBJ2-2
d_gene: .
v_gene: TRBV7-3
CDR3aa: CASSPQGSGNTGELFF
CDR3nt: TGTGCCAGCAGCCCCCAGGGGTCCGGGAACACCGGGGAGCTGTTTTTT

abundance: few
j_gene: TRBJ1-1
d_gene: TRBD1
v_gene: TRBV10-3
CDR3aa: CAISDPLDRDTEAFF
CDR3nt: TGTGCCATCAGTGACCCCTTAGACAGGGACACTGAAGCTTTCTTT

abundance: .
j_gene: TRBJ2-7
d_gene: .
v_gene: TRBV12-3/TRBV12-4
CDR3aa: CASSFDWRGEQYF
CDR3nt: TGTGCCAGCAGTTTCGATTGGCGGGGAGAGCAGTACTTC

abundance: .
j_gene: TRBJ2-7
d_gene: .
v_gene: TRBV19
CDR3aa: CASSPRQTHEQYF
CDR3nt: TGTGCCAGTAGTCCCCGACAGACGCACGAGCAGTACTTC

abundance: .
j_gene: TRBJ1-6
d_gene: TRBD1
v_gene: TRBV5-4
CDR3aa: CASSLERGRVSPLHF
CDR3nt: TGTGCCAGCAGCTTGGAAAGGGGGCGAGTTTCACCCCTCCACTTT

abundance: .
j_gene: TRBJ1-1
d_gene: TRBD1
v_gene: TRBV28
CDR3aa: CASSIGQGREAFF
CDR3nt: TGTGCCAGCTCTATCGGACAGGGGCGGGAAGCTTTCTTT

abundance: once
j_gene: TRBJ1-3
d_gene: .
v_gene: TRBV7-8
CDR3aa: CASSLRDLLSSGNTIYF
CDR3nt: TGTGCCAGCAGCCTCCGGGACTTACTGAGCTCTGGAAACACCATATATTTT

abundance: .
j_gene: TRBJ2-1
d_gene: .
v_gene: TRBV6-6
CDR3aa: CASSYESSGYYNEQFF
CDR3nt: TGTGCCAGCAGTTACGAATCCAGCGGGTACTACAATGAGCAGTTCTTC

abundance: .
j_gene: TRBJ2-2
d_gene: TRBD1
v_gene: TRBV7-9
CDR3aa: CASSFAGTGGAGGELFF
CDR3nt: TGTGCCAGCAGCTTCGCCGGGACAGGGGGCGCGGGCGGGGAGCTGTTTTTT

abundance: .
j_gene: TRBJ2-7
d_gene: TRBD1
v_gene: TRBV7-2
CDR3aa: CASSLAGTGLYEQYF
CDR3nt: TGTGCCAGCAGCTTAGCGGGGACAGGCCTCTACGAGCAGTACTTC

abundance: .
j_gene: TRBJ1-2
d_gene: .
v_gene: TRBV9
CDR3aa: CASSGRVRGYTF
CDR3nt: TGTGCCAGCAGCGGCAGGGTACGTGGCTACACCTTC

abundance: .
j_gene: TRBJ1-5
d_gene: .
v_gene: TRBV9
CDR3aa: CASSVAPGNQPQHF
CDR3nt: TGTGCCAGCAGCGTAGCCCCCGGCAATCAGCCCCAGCATTTT

abundance: once
j_gene: TRBJ2-7
d_gene: .
v_gene: TRBV5-1
CDR3aa: CASRMTATYEQYF
CDR3nt: TGCGCCAGCAGGATGACAGCGACCTACGAGCAGTACTTC

abundance: .
j_gene: TRBJ1-5
d_gene: .
v_gene: TRBV7-2
CDR3aa: CASSSRRGNQPQHF
CDR3nt: TGTGCCAGCAGCTCCAGGAGGGGCAATCAGCCCCAGCATTTT

abundance: once
j_gene: TRBJ1-3
d_gene: TRBD1
v_gene: TRBV7-8
CDR3aa: CASSYRFGTASGNTIYF
CDR3nt: TGTGCCAGCAGCTACAGGTTTGGGACAGCCTCTGGAAACACCATATATTTT

abundance: .
j_gene: TRBJ2-4
d_gene: TRBD2
v_gene: TRBV28
CDR3aa: CASSPPGGRAKNIQYF
CDR3nt: TGTGCCAGCAGTCCCCCGGGGGGAAGGGCCAAAAACATTCAGTACTTC

abundance: .
j_gene: TRBJ1-2
d_gene: TRBD1
v_gene: TRBV7-8
CDR3aa: CASSLGTGVGYTF
CDR3nt: TGTGCCAGCAGCTTAGGAACAGGGGTTGGCTACACCTTC

abundance: .
j_gene: TRBJ1-6
d_gene: .
v_gene: TRBV19
CDR3aa: CASSPLDSPLHF
CDR3nt: TGTGCCAGTAGCCCACTAGATTCACCCCTCCACTTT

abundance: .
j_gene: TRBJ1-5
d_gene: .
v_gene: TRBV6-6
CDR3aa: CASSYSAGLSNQPQHF
CDR3nt: TGTGCCAGCAGTTACTCGGCGGGACTGAGCAATCAGCCCCAGCATTTT

abundance: .
j_gene: TRBJ1-1
d_gene: .
v_gene: TRBV7-8
CDR3aa: CASSLQGFVGTEAFF
CDR3nt: TGTGCCAGCAGCTTACAGGGATTCGTAGGCACTGAAGCTTTCTTT

abundance: few
j_gene: TRBJ2-1
d_gene: .
v_gene: TRBV9
CDR3aa: CASSVRQGWNEQFF
CDR3nt: TGTGCCAGCAGCGTCCGGCAGGGTTGGAATGAGCAGTTCTTC

abundance: once
j_gene: TRBJ1-6
d_gene: .
v_gene: TRBV4-3
CDR3aa: CASSQDVRNSPLHF
CDR3nt: TGCGCCAGCAGCCAAGATGTTCGGAATTCACCCCTCCACTTT

abundance: .
j_gene: TRBJ1-1
d_gene: TRBD1
v_gene: TRBV27
CDR3aa: CASSLETGGITEAFF
CDR3nt: TGTGCCAGCAGTCTCGAAACAGGGGGCATCACTGAAGCTTTCTTT

abundance: once
j_gene: TRBJ1-2
d_gene: .
v_gene: TRBV5-5
CDR3aa: CAGAGTPESYYGYTF
CDR3nt: TGTGCCGGGGCCGGGACACCGGAGTCCTATTATGGCTACACCTTC

abundance: .
j_gene: TRBJ2-1
d_gene: .
v_gene: TRBV28
CDR3aa: CASSLETYNEQFF
CDR3nt: TGTGCCAGCAGTCTAGAAACCTACAATGAGCAGTTCTTC

abundance: .
j_gene: TRBJ2-7
d_gene: .
v_gene: TRBV7-8
CDR3aa: CASSPWTDAVGEQYF
CDR3nt: TGTGCCAGCAGCCCCTGGACAGATGCTGTCGGGGAGCAGTACTTC

abundance: .
j_gene: TRBJ2-1
d_gene: TRBD1
v_gene: TRBV29-1
CDR3aa: CSVFRQGLNEQFF
CDR3nt: TGCAGCGTGTTTAGACAGGGGCTCAATGAGCAGTTCTTC

abundance: once
j_gene: TRBJ1-3
d_gene: .
v_gene: TRBV27
CDR3aa: CASSLTGLLRSGNTIYF
CDR3nt: TGTGCCAGCAGTTTAACGGGACTTCTACGCTCTGGAAACACCATATATTTT

abundance: .
j_gene: TRBJ1-6
d_gene: .
v_gene: TRBV21-1
CDR3aa: CASSSTGSNSPLHF
CDR3nt: TGTGCCAGCAGCTCGACAGGGAGCAATTCACCCCTCCACTTT

abundance: .
j_gene: TRBJ2-3
d_gene: .
v_gene: TRBV5-4
CDR3aa: CASKRQISTDTQYF
CDR3nt: TGTGCCAGCAAACGCCAGATCAGCACAGATACGCAGTATTTT

abundance: .
j_gene: TRBJ1-2
d_gene: .
v_gene: TRBV13
CDR3aa: CASSPPRGRAGYTF
CDR3nt: TGTGCCAGCAGCCCCCCAAGAGGGAGGGCTGGCTACACCTTC

abundance: .
j_gene: TRBJ2-7
d_gene: .
v_gene: TRBV7-9
CDR3aa: CASSFERGGEQYF
CDR3nt: TGTGCCAGCAGCTTCGAACGGGGAGGCGAGCAGTACTTC

abundance: .
j_gene: TRBJ2-7
d_gene: TRBD2
v_gene: TRBV30
CDR3aa: CAWSLGGSSFEQYF
CDR3nt: TGTGCCTGGAGTCTCGGGGGGTCGTCCTTTGAGCAGTACTTC

abundance: .
j_gene: TRBJ2-1
d_gene: .
v_gene: TRBV12-3/TRBV12-4
CDR3aa: CASSRTTYNEQFF
CDR3nt: TGTGCCAGCAGCAGGACAACCTACAATGAGCAGTTCTTC

abundance: .
j_gene: TRBJ1-5
d_gene: TRBD1
v_gene: TRBV10-3
CDR3aa: CAISEGTGVQPQHF
CDR3nt: TGTGCCATCAGTGAGGGGACAGGGGTTCAGCCCCAGCATTTT

abundance: .
j_gene: TRBJ1-1
d_gene: .
v_gene: TRBV4-1
CDR3aa: CASSRRWADEAFF
CDR3nt: TGCGCCAGCAGCCGGAGGTGGGCGGATGAGGCTTTCTTT

abundance: .
j_gene: TRBJ2-7
d_gene: .
v_gene: TRBV4-3
CDR3aa: CASSQEIRAGAVNEQYF
CDR3nt: TGCGCCAGCAGCCAAGAGATTCGGGCTGGGGCCGTAAACGAGCAGTACTTC

abundance: many
j_gene: TRBJ2-3
d_gene: .
v_gene: TRBV2
CDR3aa: CASTGVDTQYF
CDR3nt: TGTGCCAGCACGGGAGTGGATACGCAGTATTTT

abundance: .
j_gene: TRBJ2-3
d_gene: .
v_gene: TRBV19
CDR3aa: CASSIPLAGPTDTQYF
CDR3nt: TGTGCCAGTAGTATACCCTTGGCAGGGCCGACAGATACGCAGTATTTT

abundance: .
j_gene: TRBJ2-7
d_gene: .
v_gene: TRBV12-3/TRBV12-4
CDR3aa: CASSLQGNYEQYF
CDR3nt: TGTGCCAGCAGTTTACAGGGGAATTACGAGCAGTACTTC

abundance: .
j_gene: TRBJ2-4
d_gene: .
v_gene: TRBV3-1/TRBV3-2
CDR3aa: CASSQDPRIKNIQYF
CDR3nt: TGTGCCAGCAGCCAAGATCCCAGGATCAAAAACATTCAGTACTTC

abundance: .
j_gene: TRBJ2-7
d_gene: .
v_gene: TRBV2
CDR3aa: CAGEGRGIYEQYF
CDR3nt: TGTGCCGGGGAAGGAAGGGGTATCTACGAGCAGTACTTC

abundance: .
j_gene: TRBJ2-1
d_gene: TRBD2
v_gene: TRBV7-6
CDR3aa: CASSFVAGVSNEQFF
CDR3nt: TGTGCCAGCAGCTTTGTAGCGGGAGTCTCCAATGAGCAGTTCTTC

abundance: .
j_gene: TRBJ1-2
d_gene: .
v_gene: TRBV19
CDR3aa: CASSPQGFGYTF
CDR3nt: TGTGCCAGTAGTCCGCAGGGATTTGGCTACACCTTC

abundance: few
j_gene: TRBJ1-1
d_gene: .
v_gene: TRBV4-3
CDR3aa: CASSQIPRVYTEAFF
CDR3nt: TGCGCCAGCAGCCAGATTCCGCGGGTGTACACTGAAGCTTTCTTT

abundance: .
j_gene: TRBJ1-1
d_gene: .
v_gene: TRBV3-1/TRBV3-2
CDR3aa: CASSPLRGGLTNTEAFF
CDR3nt: TGTGCCAGCAGCCCATTAAGGGGGGGGCTAACGAACACTGAAGCTTTCTTT

abundance: .
j_gene: TRBJ2-1
d_gene: .
v_gene: TRBV5-5
CDR3aa: CASSWTGEEDNEQFF
CDR3nt: TGTGCCAGCAGCTGGACGGGGGAAGAGGACAATGAGCAGTTCTTC

abundance: .
j_gene: TRBJ1-5
d_gene: .
v_gene: TRBV28
CDR3aa: CASSLVTYQPQHF
CDR3nt: TGTGCCAGCAGTTTAGTTACTTATCAGCCCCAGCATTTT

abundance: .
j_gene: TRBJ1-3
d_gene: TRBD1
v_gene: TRBV7-9
CDR3aa: CASSIGGAGNTIYF
CDR3nt: TGTGCCAGCAGTATAGGGGGCGCTGGAAACACCATATATTTT

abundance: .
j_gene: TRBJ1-3
d_gene: .
v_gene: TRBV30
CDR3aa: CAWSSRVDTIYF
CDR3nt: TGTGCCTGGAGTAGCAGGGTTGACACCATATATTTT

abundance: .
j_gene: TRBJ1-2
d_gene: .
v_gene: TRBV15
CDR3aa: CATSRGLGYGYTF
CDR3nt: TGTGCCACCAGCAGGGGGCTTGGATATGGCTACACCTTC

abundance: .
j_gene: TRBJ1-2
d_gene: TRBD1
v_gene: TRBV27
CDR3aa: CASSSGQGGNYGYTF
CDR3nt: TGTGCCAGCAGTTCCGGACAGGGTGGAAACTATGGCTACACCTTC

abundance: .
j_gene: TRBJ2-1
d_gene: .
v_gene: TRBV9
CDR3aa: CASSVEGGLGNEQFF
CDR3nt: TGTGCCAGCAGCGTAGAGGGGGGGCTGGGCAATGAGCAGTTCTTC